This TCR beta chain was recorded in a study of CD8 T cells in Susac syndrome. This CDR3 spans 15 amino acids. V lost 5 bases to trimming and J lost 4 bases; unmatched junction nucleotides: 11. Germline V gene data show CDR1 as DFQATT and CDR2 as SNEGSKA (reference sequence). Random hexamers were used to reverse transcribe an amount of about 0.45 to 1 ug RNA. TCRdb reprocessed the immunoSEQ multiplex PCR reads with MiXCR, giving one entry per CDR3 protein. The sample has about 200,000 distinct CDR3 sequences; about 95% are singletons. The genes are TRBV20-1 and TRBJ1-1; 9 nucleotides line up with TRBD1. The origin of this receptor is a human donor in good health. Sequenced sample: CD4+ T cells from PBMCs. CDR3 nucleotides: TGCAGTGCTTTCCACCCGGGACAGGGCGGCACTGAAGCTTTCTTT. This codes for CSAFHPGQGGTEAFF.